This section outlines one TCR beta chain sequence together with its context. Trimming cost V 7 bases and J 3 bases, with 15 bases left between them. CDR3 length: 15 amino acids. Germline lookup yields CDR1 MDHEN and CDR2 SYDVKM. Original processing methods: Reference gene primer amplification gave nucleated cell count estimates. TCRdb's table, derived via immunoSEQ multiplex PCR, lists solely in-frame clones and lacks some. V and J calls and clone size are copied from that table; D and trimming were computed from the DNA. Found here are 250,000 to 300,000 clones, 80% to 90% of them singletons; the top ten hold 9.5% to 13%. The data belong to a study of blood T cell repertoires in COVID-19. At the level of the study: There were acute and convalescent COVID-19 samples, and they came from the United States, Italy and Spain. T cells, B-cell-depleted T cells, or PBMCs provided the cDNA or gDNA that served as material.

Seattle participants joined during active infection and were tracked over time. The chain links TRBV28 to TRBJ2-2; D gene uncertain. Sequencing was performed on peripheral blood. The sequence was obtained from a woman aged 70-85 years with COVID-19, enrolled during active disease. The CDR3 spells CASKSQDRYTGELFF. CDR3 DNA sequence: TGTGCCAGCAAATCCCAGGATAGGTACACCGGGGAGCTGTTTTTT. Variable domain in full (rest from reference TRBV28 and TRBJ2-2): DVKVTQSSRYLVKRTGEKVFLECVQDMDHENMFWYRQDPGLGLRLIYFSYDVKMKEKGDIPEGYSVSREKKERFSLILESASTNQTSMYLCASKSQDRYTGELFFGEGSRLTVL.